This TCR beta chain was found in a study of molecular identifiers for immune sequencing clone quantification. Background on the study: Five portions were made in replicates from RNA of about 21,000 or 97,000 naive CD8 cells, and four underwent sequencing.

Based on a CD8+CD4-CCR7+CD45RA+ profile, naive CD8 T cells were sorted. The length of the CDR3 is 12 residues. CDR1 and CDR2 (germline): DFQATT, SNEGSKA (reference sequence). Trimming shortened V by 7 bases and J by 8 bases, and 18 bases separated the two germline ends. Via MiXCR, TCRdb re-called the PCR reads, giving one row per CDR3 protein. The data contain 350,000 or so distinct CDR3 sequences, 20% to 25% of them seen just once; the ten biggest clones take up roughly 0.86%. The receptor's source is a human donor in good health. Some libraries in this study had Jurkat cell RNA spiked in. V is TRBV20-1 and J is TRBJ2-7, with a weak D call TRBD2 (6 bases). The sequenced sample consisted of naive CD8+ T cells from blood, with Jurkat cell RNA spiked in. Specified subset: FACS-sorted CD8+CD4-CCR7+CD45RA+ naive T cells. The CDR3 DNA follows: TGCAGTGTCAGGACGGCCGGGGGTAAGCAGTACTTC. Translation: CSVRTAGGKQYF.